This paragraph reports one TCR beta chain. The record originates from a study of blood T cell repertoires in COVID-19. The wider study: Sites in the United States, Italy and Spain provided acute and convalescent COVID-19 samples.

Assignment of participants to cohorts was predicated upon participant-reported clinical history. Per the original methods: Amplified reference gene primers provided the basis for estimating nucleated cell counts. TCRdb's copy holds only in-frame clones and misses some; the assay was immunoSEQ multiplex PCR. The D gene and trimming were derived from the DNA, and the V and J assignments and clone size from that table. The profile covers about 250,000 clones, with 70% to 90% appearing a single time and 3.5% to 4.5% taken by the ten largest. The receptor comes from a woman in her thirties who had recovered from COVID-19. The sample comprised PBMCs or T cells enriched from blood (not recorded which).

The CDR3 here is CASGATYNEQFF. The CDR3 coding sequence is TGTGCCAGCGGAGCTACCTACAATGAGCAGTTCTTC. The chain employs TRBV5-6 and TRBJ2-1; unclear D gene. Germline loops: CDR1 SGHDT, CDR2 YYEEEE. Trimming pared 7 bases from V and 2 bases from J, leaving 7 bases between. The CDR3 loop spans 12 amino acids. Using reference TRBV5-6 and TRBJ2-1 for the parts outside the CDR3, the full variable domain is DAGVTQSPTHLIKTRGQQVTLRCSPKSGHDTVSWYQQALGQGPQFIFQYYEEEERQRGNFPDRFSGHQFPNYSSELNVNALLLGDSALYLCASGATYNEQFFGPGTRLTVL.